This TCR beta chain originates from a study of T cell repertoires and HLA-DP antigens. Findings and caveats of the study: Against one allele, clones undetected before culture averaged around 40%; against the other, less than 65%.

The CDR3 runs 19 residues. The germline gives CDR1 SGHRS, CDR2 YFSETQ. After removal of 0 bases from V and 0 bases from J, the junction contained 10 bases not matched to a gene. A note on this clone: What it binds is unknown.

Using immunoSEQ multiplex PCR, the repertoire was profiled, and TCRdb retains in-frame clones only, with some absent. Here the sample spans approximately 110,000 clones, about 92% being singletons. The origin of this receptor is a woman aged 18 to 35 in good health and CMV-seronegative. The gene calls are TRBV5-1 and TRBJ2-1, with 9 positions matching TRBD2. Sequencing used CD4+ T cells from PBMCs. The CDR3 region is CASSLGMGLAGSSYNEQFF. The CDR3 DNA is TGCGCCAGCAGCTTGGGGATGGGGCTAGCGGGAAGCTCCTACAATGAGCAGTTCTTC.